These 15 T cell receptor beta chains originate from one sample sequenced in a study of blood T cell repertoires in COVID-19 (dated by TCRdb to 2018 to 2021). Library prep was done by the immunoSEQ multiplex PCR assay. Here the immuneACCESS table is served through TCRdb, limited to in-frame sequences with V and J called. Missing clones are a known gap in these copies; in checked studies unresolved V genes cover under half, and the rest lacks a known reason. The sample table contains some 130,000 clones; only one count was recorded for almost 70% of them. Jointly, the top ten make up under 2.5% of the sample. Input material: peripheral blood. All receptors derive from a woman aged 70-85 years with acute or convalescent COVID-19.

This chain uses TRBV7-3 with TRBJ1-1; maybe TRBD1 (5 bases). The germline V gene has CDR1 SGHTA and CDR2 FQGTGA. The V and J ends lost 1 base and 5 bases respectively, with 14 bases between them. CDR3 length: 15 residues. DNA of the CDR3: TGTGCCAGCAGCTTAATTGCGGGGCTAAGGACTGAAGCTTTCTTT. Translated: CASSLIAGLRTEAFF.

The J gene is TRBJ2-7, the V gene TRBV6-2 or TRBV6-3; unclear D gene. V dropped 1 base and J dropped 0 bases, with 16 bases sitting between them. Germline V gives CDR1 MNHEY, CDR2 SVGEGT. The CDR3 totals 17 residues. CDR3 sequence (DNA): TGTGCCAGCAGTTACTGGTTGGGCTCTCAGTCCTCCTACGAGCAGTACTTC. Protein product: CASSYWLGSQSSYEQYF.

The chain is built from TRBV6-2 or TRBV6-3 and TRBJ2-2; D may be TRBD1 (6 bases). Per germline, CDR1 MNHEY and CDR2 SVGEGT. Deletions cut 4 bases from V and 0 bases from J, with 21 bases between. This CDR3 has 19 amino acids. CDR3 sequence: CASSSLIHNRVTNTGELFF. In nucleotides, the CDR3 is TGTGCCAGCAGTTCCCTGATTCATAACAGGGTAACGAACACCGGGGAGCTGTTTTTT.

This clone showed up just a few times. This chain joins TRBV29-1 and TRBJ2-7; TRBD1 is a possible D gene (6 bases). Germline V gene data show CDR1 as SQVTM and CDR2 as ANQGSEA. Between the trimmed V and J ends, which lost 5 bases and 0 bases, there was a span of 14 bases. The CDR3 contains 14 residues. The CDR3 nucleotides are TGCAGCGTTATAGTACAGGGCCGCTCCTACGAGCAGTACTTC. Encoded protein: CSVIVQGRSYEQYF.

CDR3 nucleotides: TGTGCCAGCAGTCGGCGGGAGGCTTACAATGAGCAGTTCTTC. Protein product: CASSRREAYNEQFF. J is TRBJ2-1 and V is TRBV6-5; 8 bases are a match to TRBD2. The germline gives CDR1 MNHEY, CDR2 SVGAGI. The J segment lost 4 bases and the V segment lost 5 bases, leaving 4 bases of the junction unmatched. The CDR3 runs 14 residues.

The chain has TRBV3-1 (or the pseudogene TRBV3-2) and TRBJ1-2; D is uncertain. The CDR3 runs 14 residues. The V gene's germline CDR1 is LGHDT and CDR2 YNNKEL (reference sequence). V lost 0 bases, J lost 5 bases, and 10 bases lay in between. The CDR3 sequence: CASSQDNRSYGYTF. In DNA form, the CDR3 reads TGTGCCAGCAGCCAAGATAACAGAAGTTATGGCTACACCTTC.

For this clone: Other DNA sequences in the same sample also yield this CDR3. The rearrangement joins TRBV7-9 to TRBJ1-6, with 8 nucleotides matching TRBD1. V gave up 5 bases and J gave up 8 bases; unmatched junction bases: 5. CDR1 and CDR2 from the germline V gene are SEHNR and FQNEAQ (reference sequence). This CDR3 is built from 14 residues. In DNA form, the CDR3 reads TGTGCCAGCAGCCAAGGACAGGGTCATTCACCCCTCCACTTT. Translating it yields CASSQGQGHSPLHF.

This clone was observed at least ten times. This sequence joins TRBV21-1 and TRBJ2-7; TRBD1, the table's D call, lacks a check against the DNA. TRBV21-1 is reported as a pseudogene. CDR3 length: 17 residues. In nucleotides, the CDR3 is TGTGCCAGCAGCAATCCGCCGGAAACAGGGGCTTTATACGAGCAGTACTTC. This gives the protein CASSNPPETGALYEQYF.

In this sample, this clone turned up a few times. The rearrangement joins TRBV10-3 to TRBJ2-1, with TRBD2 as a possible D gene (6 bases). Germline lookup yields CDR1 ENHRY and CDR2 SYGVKD. The V end was cut by 2 bases, the J end by 3 bases, with 11 bases between. The CDR3 extends over 15 amino acids. CDR3 sequence (DNA): TGTGCCATCAGTGAGATAAGCGGGTACTACAATGAGCAGTTCTTC. It specifies CAISEISGYYNEQFF.

This clone was seen more than once but under ten times. The gene calls are TRBV7-2 and TRBJ1-6, with D possibly being TRBD1 (5 bases). The V and J ends lost 6 bases and 10 bases respectively, with 13 bases between them. Germline V gene sequence: CDR1 SGHTA, CDR2 FQGNSA. The CDR3 covers 13 residues. The CDR3: CASRRDGGSPLHF. As DNA, the CDR3 is TGTGCCAGCAGACGGGACGGGGGGTCACCCCTCCACTTT.

The chain employs TRBV7-9 and TRBJ2-7, with 9 positions matching TRBD1. The V gene end was trimmed by 5 bases and the J gene end by 5 bases; junction bases not matched to a gene: 7. Germline V CDR1 and CDR2: SEHNR, FQNEAQ (reference sequence). This CDR3 contains 14 residues. CDR3 loop: CASSIQGARHEQYF. The CDR3 bases are TGTGCCAGCAGCATACAGGGGGCGCGCCACGAGCAGTACTTC.

This clone was seen a handful of times. The chain couples TRBV30 to TRBJ1-6; a possible D gene is TRBD1 (6 bases). CDR3 length: 14 residues. Trimming removed 3 bases at V and 6 bases at J, with 12 bases between. The germline V gene has CDR1 GTSNPN and CDR2 SVGIG (reference sequence). This CDR3 reads CAWSPSGVNSPLHF. The CDR3 nucleotides read TGTGCCTGGAGCCCCTCAGGGGTTAATTCACCCCTCCACTTT.

The gene calls are TRBV7-7 and TRBJ1-6; D is ambiguous. The CDR3 is made up of 14 amino acids. The V gene's germline CDR1 is SSHAT and CDR2 FNYEAQ (reference sequence). V lost 5 bases to trimming and J lost 7 bases, with 12 bases between them. The DNA of the CDR3 is TGTGCCAGCAGCCCCGGGAGCTCAAATTCACCCCTCCACTTT. Residues: CASSPGSSNSPLHF.

A single count supports this clone. V and J are TRBV7-9 and TRBJ2-3; 9 bases fit TRBD2. Germline loops: CDR1 SEHNR, CDR2 FQNEAQ (reference sequence). J lost 1 base, V lost 6 bases, and 5 bases had no gene match. This CDR3 spans 15 amino acids. CDR3 DNA: TGTGCCAGCAGTAAAGTAGCGGGAGGCACAGATACGCAGTATTTT. Amino acids: CASSKVAGGTDTQYF. The whole variable domain, filled in from reference TRBV7-9 and TRBJ2-3, reads DTGVSQNPRHKITKRGQNVTFRCDPISEHNRLYWYRQTLGQGPEFLTYFQNEAQLEKSRLLSDRFSAERPKGSFSTLEIQRTEQGDSAMYLCASSKVAGGTDTQYFGPGTRLTVL.

The chain is built from TRBV7-9 and TRBJ2-3, with D perhaps TRBD2 (5 bases). The CDR3 contains 16 residues. V lost 2 bases and J 2 bases, leaving 14 bases between the germline ends. CDR1 SEHNR and CDR2 FQNEAQ come from the germline V gene (reference sequence). The CDR3 DNA sequence: TGTGCCAGCAGCTTACTCGGTCGGGAAGACACAGATACGCAGTATTTT. It is translated as CASSLLGREDTDTQYF.